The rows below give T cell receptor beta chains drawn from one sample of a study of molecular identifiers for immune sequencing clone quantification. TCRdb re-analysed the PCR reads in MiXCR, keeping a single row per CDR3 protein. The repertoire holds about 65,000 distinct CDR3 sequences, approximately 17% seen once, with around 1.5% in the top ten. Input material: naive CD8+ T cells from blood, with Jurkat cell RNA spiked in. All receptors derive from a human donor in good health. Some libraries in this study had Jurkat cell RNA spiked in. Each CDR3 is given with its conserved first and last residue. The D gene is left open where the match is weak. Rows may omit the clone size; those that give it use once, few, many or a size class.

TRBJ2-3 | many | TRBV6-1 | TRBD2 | TGTGCCAGCAGTGTCTTTGGCGGGAGGGCCCCAGATACGCAGTATTTT | CASSVFGGRAPDTQYF
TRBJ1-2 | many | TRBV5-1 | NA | TGCGCCAGCAGCTTGGGGGACACTGGCTACACCTTC | CASSLGDTGYTF
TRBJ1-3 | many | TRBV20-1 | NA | TGCAGTGCTAGGGGGGGGGGATCTGGAAACACCATATATTTT | CSARGGGSGNTIYF
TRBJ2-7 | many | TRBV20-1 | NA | TGCAGTGCTAGGGGACGTTGGCCCCGTGACGAGCAGTACTTC | CSARGRWPRDEQYF
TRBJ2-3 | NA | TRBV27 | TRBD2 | TGTGCCAGCAGCCCCTTGGGACTAGCGGGTACCACAGATACGCAGTATTTT | CASSPLGLAGTTDTQYF
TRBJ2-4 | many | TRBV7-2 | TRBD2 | TGTGCCAGCAGCTTATGGACTAGTGACATTCAGTACTTC | CASSLWTSDIQYF
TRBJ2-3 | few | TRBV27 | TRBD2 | TGTGCCAGCAGTTCTCGACTAGCGGGAGGACCAGATACGCAGTATTTT | CASSSRLAGGPDTQYF
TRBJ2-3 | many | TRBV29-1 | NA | TGCAGCGTTGGGACAGAAAGCACAGATACGCAGTATTTT | CSVGTESTDTQYF
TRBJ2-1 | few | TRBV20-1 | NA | TGCAGTGCAAGTTCCCAACAGTCCTACAATGAGCAGTTCTTC | CSASSQQSYNEQFF
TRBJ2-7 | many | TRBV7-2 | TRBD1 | TGTGCCAGCAGCCAGGGAAGGACAGGTACCTACGAGCAGTACTTC | CASSQGRTGTYEQYF
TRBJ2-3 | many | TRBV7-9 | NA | TGTGCCAACAGGGGGGGGACAGAGCCGCAGTATTTT | CANRGGTEPQYF
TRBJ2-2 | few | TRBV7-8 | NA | TGTGCCAGCAGCTTTGGGGGTGCCGGGGAGCTGTTTTTT | CASSFGGAGELFF
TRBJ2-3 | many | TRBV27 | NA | TGTGCCAGCAGTCCTTTTCTGTCTAGGGACACAGATACGCAGTATTTT | CASSPFLSRDTDTQYF
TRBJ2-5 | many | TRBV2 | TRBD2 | TGTGCCAGCAGTGTGTCGGCGCGGGAGAACCAAGAGACCCAGTACTTC | CASSVSARENQETQYF
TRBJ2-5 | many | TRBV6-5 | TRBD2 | TGTGCCAGCAGTTACGAGCGGGAGCGTATGGAGACCCAGTACTTC | CASSYERERMETQYF
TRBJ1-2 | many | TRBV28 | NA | TGTGCCAGCAGTTCCCCGGGGGCCGGCTATGGCTACACCTTC | CASSSPGAGYGYTF
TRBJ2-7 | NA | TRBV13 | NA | TGTGCCAACAGCTTAGTACAGAGTTCCTACGAGCAGTACTTC | CANSLVQSSYEQYF
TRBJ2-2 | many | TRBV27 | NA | TGTGCCAGCAGTTTTCTCAATTCGCCGGCCGGGGAGCTGTTTTTT | CASSFLNSPAGELFF
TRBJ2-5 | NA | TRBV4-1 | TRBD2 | TGCGCCAGCAGCCTCGGACTAGCGGGAGGGCATGAGACCCAGTACTTC | CASSLGLAGGHETQYF
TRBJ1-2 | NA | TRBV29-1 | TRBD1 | TGCAGCGTTTACAGGGGTCTAATAAGCTACACCTTC | CSVYRGLISYTF
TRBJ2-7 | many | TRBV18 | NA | TGTGCCAGCTCACCATCAGGGTTTACCTACGAGCAGTACTTC | CASSPSGFTYEQYF
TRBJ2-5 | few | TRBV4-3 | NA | TGCGCCAGCAGCCAAGATCGGACGTTCGGGACCCAGTACTTC | CASSQDRTFGTQYF
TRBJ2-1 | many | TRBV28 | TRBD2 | TGTGCCAGCAGTTTCTCGGGACTAGTCTATGAGCAGTTCTTC | CASSFSGLVYEQFF
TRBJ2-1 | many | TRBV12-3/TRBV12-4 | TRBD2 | TGTGCCACCAGAGGACTAGCCACCTACAATGAGCAGTTCTTC | CATRGLATYNEQFF
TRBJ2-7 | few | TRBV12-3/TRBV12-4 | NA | TGTGCCAGCAGGGGGGGGGCCGAGCAGTACTTC | CASRGGAEQYF
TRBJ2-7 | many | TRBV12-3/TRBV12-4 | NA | TGTGCCAGCAGTATACTCCACGGACCGCCTGACGGGCAGTACTTC | CASSILHGPPDGQYF
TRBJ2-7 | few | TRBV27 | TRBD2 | TGTGCCAGCAGTTTAAGTCGGGGGGTAGCGAGTTTCTCCTACGAGCAGTACTTC | CASSLSRGVASFSYEQYF
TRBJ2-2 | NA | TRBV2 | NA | TGTGCCAGCAGTGAATCTACTTTGCAGGGTGGGCCCGGGGAGCTGTTTTTT | CASSESTLQGGPGELFF
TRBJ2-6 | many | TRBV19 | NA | TGTGCCAGTACGGTCGGGGCCAACGTCCTGACTTTC | CASTVGANVLTF
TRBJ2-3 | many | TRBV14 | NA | TGTGCCAGCAGCCAAGATGGTTTCGCGGGAAGCACAGATACGCAGTATTTT | CASSQDGFAGSTDTQYF
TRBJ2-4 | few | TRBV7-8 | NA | TGTGCCAGCAGCTTCGAATTGGCCAAAAACATTCAGTACTTC | CASSFELAKNIQYF
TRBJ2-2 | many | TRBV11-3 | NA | TGTGCCAGCAGCTTCATGGAGGGGGCCGGCGGGGAGCTGTTTTTT | CASSFMEGAGGELFF
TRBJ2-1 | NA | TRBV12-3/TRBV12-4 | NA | TGTGCCAGCAGCCTTAGATCTGGCAATGAGCAGTTCTTC | CASSLRSGNEQFF
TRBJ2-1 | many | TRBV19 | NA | TGTGCCAGTAGTATATCTAAGTGGAATTCCTACAATGAGCAGTTCTTC | CASSISKWNSYNEQFF
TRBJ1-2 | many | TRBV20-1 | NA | TGCAGTGCTAGGCCCGGACAGAATCCTAACTATGGCTACACCTTC | CSARPGQNPNYGYTF
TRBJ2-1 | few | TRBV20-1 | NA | TGCAGTGCTAGAGATCAGGCGGCCTCCTACAATGAGCAGTTCTTC | CSARDQAASYNEQFF
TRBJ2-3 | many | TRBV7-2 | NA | TGTGCCAGCAGCTCGCCAGTAATCGTTCGGGGCTTCCTCACAGATACGCAGTATTTT | CASSSPVIVRGFLTDTQYF
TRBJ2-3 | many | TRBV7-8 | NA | TGTGCCAGCAGCTTTCCAGGGACATCCCCAACAGATACGCAGTATTTT | CASSFPGTSPTDTQYF
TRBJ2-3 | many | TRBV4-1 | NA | TGCGCCAGCAGCCAGTTCCCTAAGCTCAGCACAGATACGCAGTATTTT | CASSQFPKLSTDTQYF
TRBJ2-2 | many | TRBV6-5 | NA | TGTGCCAGCAGTTACTCCCGGTGGGACAACACCGGGGAGCTGTTTTTT | CASSYSRWDNTGELFF
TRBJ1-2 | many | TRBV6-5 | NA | TGTGCCAGCAGTTACACCGGGCCTAACTATGGCTACACCTTC | CASSYTGPNYGYTF
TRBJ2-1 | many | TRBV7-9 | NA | TGTGCCAGCAGCTTAGGTCCCTGGGAGCAGTTCTTC | CASSLGPWEQFF
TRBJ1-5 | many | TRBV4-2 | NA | TGTGCCAGCAGCCACTCAGAATTGAGTAATCAGCCCCAGCATTTT | CASSHSELSNQPQHF
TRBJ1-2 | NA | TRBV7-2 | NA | TGTGCCAGCAGCTTACCTCCCGGACAGAATAGCTATGGCTACACCTTC | CASSLPPGQNSYGYTF
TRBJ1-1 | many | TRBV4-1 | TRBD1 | TGCGCCAGCAGCACCGGGACAGGGAGGGCTGAAGCTTTCTTT | CASSTGTGRAEAFF
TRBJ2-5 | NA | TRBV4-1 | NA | TGCGCCAGCAGTGACCAGGGGCGTGAGGAGGCCCAGTACTTC | CASSDQGREEAQYF
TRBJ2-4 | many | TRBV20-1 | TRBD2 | TGCAGTGCTAGAGATCTCTATCTAGCGGAAAAAAACATTCAGTACTTC | CSARDLYLAEKNIQYF
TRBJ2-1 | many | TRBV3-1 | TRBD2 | TGTGCCAGCAGCCTTGAAACTAGCGGGAGTTTAAATGAGCAGTTCTTC | CASSLETSGSLNEQFF
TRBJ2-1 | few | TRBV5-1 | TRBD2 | TGCGCCAGCAGCCGCGGCACTAGCGGACACAATGAGCAGTTCTTC | CASSRGTSGHNEQFF
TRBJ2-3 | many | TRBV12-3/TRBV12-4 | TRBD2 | TGTGCCTGCGAGCGGGAGGGAGGGGATACGCAGTATTTT | CACEREGGDTQYF
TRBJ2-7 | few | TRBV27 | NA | TGTGCCAGCAGTTTATCGCACGCCTACGAGCAGTACTTC | CASSLSHAYEQYF
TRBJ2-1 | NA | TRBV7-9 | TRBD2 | TGTGCCAGCAGCTCCCCCACCGGGACTAGAGGAGGTGAGCAGTTCTTC | CASSSPTGTRGGEQFF
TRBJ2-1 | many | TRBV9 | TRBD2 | TGTGCCAGCAGCCTTAGCGGGGCCCCGGGGAATGAGCAGTTCTTC | CASSLSGAPGNEQFF
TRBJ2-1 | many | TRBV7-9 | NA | TGTGCCAGCAGCCTGCCCGGGAGCGGCTCCTACAATGAGCAGTTCTTC | CASSLPGSGSYNEQFF
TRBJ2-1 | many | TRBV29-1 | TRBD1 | TGCAGCGTGAGGACAGGGGCGGTTGTTGAGCAGTTCTTC | CSVRTGAVVEQFF